Below are 11 T cell receptor beta chains sequenced from a single sample in a study of blood T cell repertoires in COVID-19 (dated by TCRdb to 2018 to 2021). Library prep was done by the immunoSEQ multiplex PCR assay. TCRdb obtained this table from immuneACCESS and retained in-frame rearrangements with V and J assigned. These tables miss some clones; where compared with another copy, unresolved V genes account for less than half of the shortfall, and the remainder is unexplained. The sample yields over 250,000 clones; 70% to 90% were counted once. The ten largest make up approximately 1% of the sample. The sample comprised PBMCs or T cells enriched from blood (not recorded which). The source of these receptors is a woman aged 25 to 39 who had recovered from COVID-19.

This chain connects TRBV9 to TRBJ2-2; a weak D match, TRBD2 (6 bases). In germline, CDR1 is SGDLS, CDR2 YYNGEE. This CDR3 contains 17 residues. V lost 6 bases and J lost 0, with 18 bases in between. The CDR3 sequence: CASTSRESGSNTGELFF. The CDR3 DNA is TGTGCCAGCACCTCAAGGGAAAGCGGGTCGAACACCGGGGAGCTGTTTTTT.

The rearrangement uses TRBV7-8 and TRBJ2-5; D is unresolved. The V end was cut by 5 bases, the J end by 2 bases, with 18 bases between. Germline V CDR1 and CDR2: SGHVS, FQNEAQ. The CDR3 is made up of 16 amino acids. The CDR3 region is CASSPNWSPAQETQYF. CDR3 DNA: TGTGCCAGCAGCCCCAACTGGAGCCCAGCGCAAGAGACCCAGTACTTC.

The rearrangement links TRBV7-2 to TRBJ2-7, with a possible D match to TRBD2 (6 bases). V was trimmed by 3 bases and J by 1 base, leaving 10 bases between them. The CDR3 runs 14 residues. The V gene's germline CDR1 is SGHTA and CDR2 FQGNSA. The CDR3 coding sequence is TGTGCCAGCAGCTTCGGGAGAACATCCTACGAGCAGTACTTC. This gives the protein CASSFGRTSYEQYF.

The gene calls are TRBV27 and TRBJ1-2; D may be TRBD1 (5 bases). CDR1 and CDR2 (germline): MNHEY, SMNVEV (reference sequence). This CDR3 contains 17 residues. V was pared by 0 bases and J by 8 bases, with 22 bases between. CDR3 nucleotide sequence: TGTGCCAGCAGTTTATCGATTGGCAGGTTGGGGGGAGGGGGCTACACCTTC. Amino acid sequence: CASSLSIGRLGGGGYTF.

This chain joins TRBV7-9 and TRBJ1-2, with no clear D. The germline V and J ends were trimmed by 2 bases and 3 bases, with 7 bases remaining between them. Germline CDR1 SEHNR, CDR2 FQNEAQ (reference sequence). The CDR3 runs to 13 residues. The chain's CDR3 is CASSLRLDYGYTF. The CDR3 nucleotides are TGTGCCAGCAGCTTACGGCTAGACTATGGCTACACCTTC.

V usage is TRBV9 and J usage is TRBJ1-5; D unclear. Trimming cost V 0 bases and J 2 bases, with 12 bases left between them. This CDR3 spans 16 amino acids. Looked up from germline, CDR1 is SGDLS and CDR2 is YYNGEE. The CDR3 nucleotides read TGTGCCAGCAGCGTAGGGGAGGGCATTGGCAATCAGCCCCAGCATTTT. Translating gives CASSVGEGIGNQPQHF. Together with reference TRBV9 and TRBJ1-5, the CDR3 gives the full variable domain: DSGVTQTPKHLITATGQRVTLRCSPRSGDLSVYWYQQSLDQGLQFLIQYYNGEERAKGNILERFSAQQFPDLHSELNLSSLELGDSALYFCASSVGEGIGNQPQHFGDGTRLSIL.

This chain uses TRBV27 with TRBJ1-3; TRBD1 matches 8 bases. Losses at the gene ends were 6 bases for V and 4 bases for J; bases not matched to a gene: 14. The V gene's germline CDR1 is MNHEY and CDR2 SMNVEV (reference sequence). This CDR3 comprises 17 residues. For the CDR3, the DNA is TGTGCCAGCAGCCCTAAACCCTTAGACAGGGGCGGAAACACCATATATTTT. Its protein product is CASSPKPLDRGGNTIYF.

The chain recombines TRBV27 with TRBJ1-1, with a possible D match to TRBD1 (5 bases). The V gene's germline CDR1 is MNHEY and CDR2 SMNVEV (reference sequence). This CDR3 contains 15 residues. V lost 5 bases and J 2 bases, leaving 15 bases between the germline ends. The CDR3 bases are TGTGCCAGCAGTGCTTATTGGACAACCAACACTGAAGCTTTCTTT. Amino acid sequence: CASSAYWTTNTEAFF.

The V and J genes are TRBV6-6 and TRBJ1-5; D is uncertain. The germline CDR1 and CDR2 sequences are MNHNY and SVGAGI (reference sequence). The CDR3 extends over 13 amino acids. V lost 10 bases and J 2 bases, leaving 12 bases between the germline ends. CDR3 loop: CATYSTRNQPQHF. The CDR3, as DNA: TGTGCCACCTATTCTACCCGCAATCAGCCCCAGCATTTT.

Turning to this clone: Mismatch with germline at one junction end may stem from a read error. The chain links TRBV19 to TRBJ1-4; TRBD1 matches at 7 bases. The CDR3 length is 14 residues. Germline V gene data show CDR1 as LNHDA and CDR2 as SQIVND (reference sequence). CDR3 coding DNA: TGTGCCAGTAGTATGGGACAGCGAAATGAAGAACTGTTTTTT. Amino acids: CASSMGQRNEELFF. The complete variable domain, with remaining parts taken from reference TRBV19 and TRBJ1-4, reads DGGITQSPKYLFRKEGQNVTLSCEQNLNHDAMYWYRQDPGQGLRLIYYSQIVNDFQKGDIAEGYSVSREKKESFPLTVTSAQKNPTAFYLCASSMGQRNEELFFGSGTQLSVL.

V gene TRBV9 combines with J gene TRBJ1-1; D not certain. Per the germline V gene, CDR1 is SGDLS and CDR2 is YYNGEE. With 1 base removed from V and 3 bases from J, the gap between germline ends came to 10 bases. This CDR3 spans 14 amino acids. The CDR3 here is CASSVSAVYTEAFF. In DNA form, the CDR3 reads TGTGCCAGCAGCGTATCAGCGGTTTACACTGAAGCTTTCTTT.